This T cell receptor beta chain comes out of a study of cytomegalovirus exposure and HLA in healthy donors. General observations from the study: An observed cluster of highly shared sequence variants was recorded as a likely sequencing artifact.

Both 60 Vbeta primers and 13 Jbeta primers went into the PCR. Libraries were prepared by immunoSEQ multiplex PCR; TCRdb keeps only in-frame clonotypes and omits some of them. The repertoire holds around 150,000 clones, with approximately 80% as singletons. The CDR3 length is 17 residues. The ends lost 4 bases at V and 7 bases at J; junction bases unmatched: 12. Details on this clone: Its antigen is still unknown.

Sequenced material: PBMCs. The J gene is TRBJ2-1, the V gene TRBV5-3; 12 bases match TRBD2. TRBV5-3 is an ORF, and what it does is uncertain. The receptor's source is a man younger than 45 in good health and CMV-seropositive. CDR3 DNA: TGTGCCAGAAGCCCACCGACTAGCGGGGGCTTCTGTAATGAGCAGTTCTTC. It codes for CARSPPTSGGFCNEQFF.